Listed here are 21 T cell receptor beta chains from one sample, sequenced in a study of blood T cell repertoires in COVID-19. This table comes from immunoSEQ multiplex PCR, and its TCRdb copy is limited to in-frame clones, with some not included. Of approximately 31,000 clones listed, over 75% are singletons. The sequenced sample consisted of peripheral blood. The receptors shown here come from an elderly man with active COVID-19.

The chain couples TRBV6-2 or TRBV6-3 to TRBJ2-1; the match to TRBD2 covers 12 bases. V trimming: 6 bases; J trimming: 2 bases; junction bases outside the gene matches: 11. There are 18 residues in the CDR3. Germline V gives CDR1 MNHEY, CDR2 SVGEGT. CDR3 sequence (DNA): TGTGCCAGCAGGCCTGCGCTAGCGGGGGGGCGAACCTACAATGAGCAGTTCTTC. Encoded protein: CASRPALAGGRTYNEQFF.

CDR3: CASSQAKGAQFEAFF. The CDR3 DNA reads TGTGCCAGCAGCCAAGCTAAGGGGGCCCAATTTGAAGCTTTCTTT. The rearrangement links TRBV14 to TRBJ1-1, with 7 nucleotides matching TRBD1. This CDR3 comprises 15 residues. CDR1 SGHDN and CDR2 FVKESK come from the germline V gene. With V trimmed by 1 base and J by 7 bases, 9 bases remained unmatched.

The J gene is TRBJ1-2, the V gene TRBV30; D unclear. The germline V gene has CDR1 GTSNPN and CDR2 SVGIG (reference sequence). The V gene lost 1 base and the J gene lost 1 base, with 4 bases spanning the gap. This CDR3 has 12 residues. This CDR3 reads CAWSGVNYGYTF. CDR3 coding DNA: TGTGCCTGGAGTGGAGTTAACTATGGCTACACCTTC.

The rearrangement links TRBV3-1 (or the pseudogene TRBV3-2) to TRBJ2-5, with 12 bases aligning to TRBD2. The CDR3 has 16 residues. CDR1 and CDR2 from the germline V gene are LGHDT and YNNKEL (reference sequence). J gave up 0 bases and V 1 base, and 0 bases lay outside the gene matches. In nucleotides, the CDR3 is TGTGCCAGCAGCCAAGCTAGCGGGGGGGACCAAGAGACCCAGTACTTC. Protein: CASSQASGGDQETQYF.

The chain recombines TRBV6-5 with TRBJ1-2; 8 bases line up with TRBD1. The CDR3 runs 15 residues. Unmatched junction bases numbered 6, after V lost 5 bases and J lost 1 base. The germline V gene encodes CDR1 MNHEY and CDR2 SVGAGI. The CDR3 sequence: CASSPSGQVNYGYTF. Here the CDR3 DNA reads TGTGCCAGCAGTCCCTCGGGACAGGTTAACTATGGCTACACCTTC.

In nucleotides, the CDR3 is TGTGCCAGCAGCGTTAGCGGCCTAACAGATACGCAGTATTTT. It yields the protein CASSVSGLTDTQYF. The chain joins TRBV9 to TRBJ2-3; D may be TRBD2 (6 bases). This CDR3 spans 14 amino acids. Germline values: CDR1 SGDLS, CDR2 YYNGEE. The V end lost 2 bases, the J end lost 3 bases, and 10 bases lay between the germline ends.

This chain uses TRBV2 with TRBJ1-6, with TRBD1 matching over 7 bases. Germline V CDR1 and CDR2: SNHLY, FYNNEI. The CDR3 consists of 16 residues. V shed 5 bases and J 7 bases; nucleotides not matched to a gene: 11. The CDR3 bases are TGTGCCAGCAGTTTGGATAGACAGGGTGCCAATTCACCCCTCCACTTT. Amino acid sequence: CASSLDRQGANSPLHF.

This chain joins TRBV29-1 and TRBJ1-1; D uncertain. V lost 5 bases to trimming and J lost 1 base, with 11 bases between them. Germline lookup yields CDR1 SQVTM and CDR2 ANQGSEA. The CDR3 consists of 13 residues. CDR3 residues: CSVRRGRNTEAFF. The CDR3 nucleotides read TGCAGCGTTCGGCGAGGTAGGAACACTGAAGCTTTCTTT.

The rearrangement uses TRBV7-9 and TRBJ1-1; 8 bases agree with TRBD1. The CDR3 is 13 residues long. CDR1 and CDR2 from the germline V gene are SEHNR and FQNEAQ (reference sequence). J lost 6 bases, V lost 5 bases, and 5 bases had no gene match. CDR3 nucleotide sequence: TGTGCCAGCAGCGTATTACAGGGGGCTGAAGCTTTCTTT. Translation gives CASSVLQGAEAFF. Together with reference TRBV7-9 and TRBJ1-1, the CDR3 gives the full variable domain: DTGVSQNPRHKITKRGQNVTFRCDPISEHNRLYWYRQTLGQGPEFLTYFQNEAQLEKSRLLSDRFSAERPKGSFSTLEIQRTEQGDSAMYLCASSVLQGAEAFFGQGTRLTVV.

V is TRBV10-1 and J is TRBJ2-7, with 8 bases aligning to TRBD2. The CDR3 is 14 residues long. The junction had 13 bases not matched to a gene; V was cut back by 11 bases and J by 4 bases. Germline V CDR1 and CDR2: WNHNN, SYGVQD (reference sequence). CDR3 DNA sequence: TGCGCCGGCATCAGCGGGGGCTCCCGATACGAGCAGTACTTC. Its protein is CAGISGGSRYEQYF.

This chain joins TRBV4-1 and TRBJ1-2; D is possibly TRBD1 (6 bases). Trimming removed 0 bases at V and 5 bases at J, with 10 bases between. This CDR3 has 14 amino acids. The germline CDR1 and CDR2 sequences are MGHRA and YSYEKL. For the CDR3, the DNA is TGCGCCAGCAGCCAAGAGCTAAGGGGGTATGGCTACACCTTC. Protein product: CASSQELRGYGYTF.

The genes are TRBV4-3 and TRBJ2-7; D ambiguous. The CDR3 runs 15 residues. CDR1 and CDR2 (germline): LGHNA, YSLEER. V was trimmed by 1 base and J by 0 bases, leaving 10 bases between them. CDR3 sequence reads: CASSQGASSSYEQYF. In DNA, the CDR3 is TGCGCCAGCAGCCAAGGAGCTAGTAGCTCCTACGAGCAGTACTTC.

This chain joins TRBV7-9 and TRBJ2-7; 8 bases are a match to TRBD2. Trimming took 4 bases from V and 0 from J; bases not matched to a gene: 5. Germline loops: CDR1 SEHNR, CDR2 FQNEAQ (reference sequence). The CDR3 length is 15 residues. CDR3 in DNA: TGTGCCAGCAGCTCGCGTAGCGGGGTCTCCTACGAGCAGTACTTC. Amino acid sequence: CASSSRSGVSYEQYF.

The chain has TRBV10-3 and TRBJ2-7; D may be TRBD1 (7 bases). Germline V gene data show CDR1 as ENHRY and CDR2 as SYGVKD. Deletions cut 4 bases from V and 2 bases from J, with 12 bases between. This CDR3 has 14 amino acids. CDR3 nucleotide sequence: TGTGCCATCAGTGTGGGCGGGACAGCCTACGAGCAGTACTTC. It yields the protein CAISVGGTAYEQYF.

The CDR3 is CASSFSGTSGNTIYF. CDR3 nucleotide sequence: TGCGCCAGCAGCTTCTCCGGGACATCTGGAAACACCATATATTTT. The gene calls are TRBV5-1 and TRBJ1-3; tentatively, D is TRBD1 (6 bases). Trimming removed 2 bases from V and 1 base from J, with 10 bases in between. The CDR3 has 15 amino acids. CDR1 and CDR2 from the germline V gene are SGHRS and YFSETQ.

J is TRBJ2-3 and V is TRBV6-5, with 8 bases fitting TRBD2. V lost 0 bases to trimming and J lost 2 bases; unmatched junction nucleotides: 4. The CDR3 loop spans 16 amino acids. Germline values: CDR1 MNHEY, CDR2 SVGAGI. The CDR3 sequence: CASSYSSGASTDTQYF. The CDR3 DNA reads TGTGCCAGCAGTTACTCTAGCGGGGCGTCCACAGATACGCAGTATTTT.

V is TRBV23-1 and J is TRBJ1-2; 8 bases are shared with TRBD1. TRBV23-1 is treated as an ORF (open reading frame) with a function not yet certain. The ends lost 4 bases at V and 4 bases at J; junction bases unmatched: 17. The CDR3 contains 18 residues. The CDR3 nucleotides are TGCGCCAGCAGTCCCAGGGGGCAGGGTAGGTGCGTTGCCTATGGCTACACCTTC. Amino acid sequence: CASSPRGQGRCVAYGYTF.

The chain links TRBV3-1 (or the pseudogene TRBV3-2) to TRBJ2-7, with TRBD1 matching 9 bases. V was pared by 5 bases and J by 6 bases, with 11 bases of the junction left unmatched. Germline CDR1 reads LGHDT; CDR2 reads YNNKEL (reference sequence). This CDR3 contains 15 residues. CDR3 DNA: TGTGCCAGCAGCGGACAGGGGAGAGGGACCTTCGAGCAGTACTTC. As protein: CASSGQGRGTFEQYF.

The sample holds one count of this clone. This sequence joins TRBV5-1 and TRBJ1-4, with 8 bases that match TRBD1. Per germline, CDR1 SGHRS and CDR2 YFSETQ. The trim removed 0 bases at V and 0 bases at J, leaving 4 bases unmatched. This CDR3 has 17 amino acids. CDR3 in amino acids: CASSLGQGAATNEKLFF. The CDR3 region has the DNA TGCGCCAGCAGCTTGGGGCAGGGGGCGGCAACTAATGAAAAACTGTTTTTT.

As DNA, the CDR3 is TGTGCCACCCAAGCGGGGTTCCTCACAGATACGCAGTATTTT. Translation: CATQAGFLTDTQYF. The chain is built from TRBV19 and TRBJ2-3, with 7 bases matching TRBD2. Trimming took 10 bases from V and 2 from J; bases not matched to a gene: 9. The CDR3 extends over 14 amino acids. Germline V gene lookup returns CDR1 LNHDA and CDR2 SQIVND (reference sequence).

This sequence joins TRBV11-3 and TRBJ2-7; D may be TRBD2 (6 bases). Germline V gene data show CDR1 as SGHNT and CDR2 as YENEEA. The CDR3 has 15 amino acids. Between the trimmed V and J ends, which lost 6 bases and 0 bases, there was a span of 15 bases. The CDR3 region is CASSWGTASSYEQYF. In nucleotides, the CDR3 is TGTGCCAGCAGTTGGGGGACTGCCAGCTCCTACGAGCAGTACTTC.